The text below deals with one T cell receptor (beta chain). This sample is drawn from a study of blood T cell repertoires in COVID-19. About the study: Sites across the United States, Italy and Spain contributed samples from acute and convalescent COVID-19.

In germline, CDR1 is SGHDN, CDR2 FVKESK. V dropped 3 bases and J dropped 3 bases, with 7 bases sitting between them. The CDR3 is made up of 13 amino acids. The repertoire was sequenced with immunoSEQ multiplex PCR; TCRdb's copy has only in-frame clones and lacks some. The sample consists of about 270,000 clones, around nine tenths of them appearing once. Sequenced input: peripheral blood. The receptor was isolated from a man aged 40-49 years who had recovered from COVID-19. J is TRBJ2-3 and V is TRBV14; no reliable D call. The CDR3 nucleotides read TGTGCCAGCAGCCAGGCCGTAACAGATACGCAGTATTTT. Its protein is CASSQAVTDTQYF. Using reference TRBV14 and TRBJ2-3 for the parts outside the CDR3, the full variable domain is EAGVTQFPSHSVIEKGQTVTLRCDPISGHDNLYWYRRVMGKEIKFLLHFVKESKQDESGMPNNRFLAERTGGTYSTLKVQPAELEDSGVYFCASSQAVTDTQYFGPGTRLTVL.